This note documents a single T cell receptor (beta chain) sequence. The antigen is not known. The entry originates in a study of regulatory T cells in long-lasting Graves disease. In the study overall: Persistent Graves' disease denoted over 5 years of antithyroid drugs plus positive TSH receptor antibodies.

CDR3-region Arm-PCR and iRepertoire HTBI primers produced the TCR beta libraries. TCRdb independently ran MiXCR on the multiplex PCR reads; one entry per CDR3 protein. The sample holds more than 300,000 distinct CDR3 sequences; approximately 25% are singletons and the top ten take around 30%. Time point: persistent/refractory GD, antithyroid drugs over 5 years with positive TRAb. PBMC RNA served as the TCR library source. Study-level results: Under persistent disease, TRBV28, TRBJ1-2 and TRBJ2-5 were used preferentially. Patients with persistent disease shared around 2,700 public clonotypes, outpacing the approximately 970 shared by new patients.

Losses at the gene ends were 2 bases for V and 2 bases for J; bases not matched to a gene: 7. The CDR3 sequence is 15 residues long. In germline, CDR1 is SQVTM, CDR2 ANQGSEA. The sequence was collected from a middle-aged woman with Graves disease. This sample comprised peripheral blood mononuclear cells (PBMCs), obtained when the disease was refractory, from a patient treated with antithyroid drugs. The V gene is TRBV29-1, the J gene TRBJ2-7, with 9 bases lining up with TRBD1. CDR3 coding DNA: TGCAGCGTTGAAAGGGAGGGACAGGGTCCCTACGAGCAGTACTTC. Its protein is CSVEREGQGPYEQYF.